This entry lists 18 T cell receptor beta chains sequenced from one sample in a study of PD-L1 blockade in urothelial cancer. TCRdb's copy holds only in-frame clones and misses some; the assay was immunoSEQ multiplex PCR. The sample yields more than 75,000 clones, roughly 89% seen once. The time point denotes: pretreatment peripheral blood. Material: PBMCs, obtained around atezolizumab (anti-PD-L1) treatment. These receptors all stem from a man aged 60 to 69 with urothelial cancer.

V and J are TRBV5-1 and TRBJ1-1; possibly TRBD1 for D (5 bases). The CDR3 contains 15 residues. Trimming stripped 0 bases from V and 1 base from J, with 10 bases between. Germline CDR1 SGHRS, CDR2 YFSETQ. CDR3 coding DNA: TGCGCCAGCAGCTTGGCGGGGGGTTCGAACACTGAAGCTTTCTTT. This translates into CASSLAGGSNTEAFF.

The CDR3 region is CASSFRGGPSSYNEQFF. The CDR3 DNA reads TGTGCCAGCAGCTTCCGCGGGGGGCCTTCCTCCTACAATGAGCAGTTCTTC. This chain links TRBV5-6 with TRBJ2-1; 8 bases line up with TRBD2. The trim removed 2 bases at V and 0 bases at J, leaving 7 bases unmatched. Germline assignment: CDR1 SGHDT and CDR2 YYEEEE. This CDR3 spans 17 amino acids.

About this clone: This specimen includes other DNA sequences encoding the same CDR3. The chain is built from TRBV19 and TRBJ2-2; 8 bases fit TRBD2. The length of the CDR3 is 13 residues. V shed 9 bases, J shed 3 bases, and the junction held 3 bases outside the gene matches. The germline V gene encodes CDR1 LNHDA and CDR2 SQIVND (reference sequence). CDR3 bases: TGTGCCAGCTCTAGCGGGTACACCGGGGAGCTGTTTTTT. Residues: CASSSGYTGELFF.

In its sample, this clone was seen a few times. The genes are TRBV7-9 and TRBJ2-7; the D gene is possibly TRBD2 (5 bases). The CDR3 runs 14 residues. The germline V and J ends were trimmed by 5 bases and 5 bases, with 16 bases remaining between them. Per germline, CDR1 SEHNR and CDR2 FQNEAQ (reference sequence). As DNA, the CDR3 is TGTGCCAGCAGCCTCGGACTCGGCCCCAACGAGCAGTACTTC. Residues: CASSLGLGPNEQYF. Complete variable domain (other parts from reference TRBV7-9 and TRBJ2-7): DTGVSQNPRHKITKRGQNVTFRCDPISEHNRLYWYRQTLGQGPEFLTYFQNEAQLEKSRLLSDRFSAERPKGSFSTLEIQRTEQGDSAMYLCASSLGLGPNEQYFGPGTRLTVT.

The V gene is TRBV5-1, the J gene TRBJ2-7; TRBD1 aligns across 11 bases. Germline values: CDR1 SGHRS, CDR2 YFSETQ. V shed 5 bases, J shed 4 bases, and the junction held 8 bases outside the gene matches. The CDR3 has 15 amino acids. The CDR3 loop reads CASRKTGQGVYEQYF. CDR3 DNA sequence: TGCGCCAGCAGAAAGACGGGACAGGGGGTATACGAGCAGTACTTC.

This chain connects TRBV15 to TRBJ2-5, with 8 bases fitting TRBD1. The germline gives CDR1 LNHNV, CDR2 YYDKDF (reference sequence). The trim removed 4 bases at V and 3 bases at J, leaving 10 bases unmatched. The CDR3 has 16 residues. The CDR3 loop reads CATSTNSGTGEETQYF. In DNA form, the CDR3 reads TGTGCCACCAGCACCAACTCCGGGACAGGAGAAGAGACCCAGTACTTC.

CDR3 amino acids: CASKGTAGAFQETQYF. The CDR3 DNA reads TGCGCCAGCAAGGGGACGGCAGGGGCCTTCCAAGAGACCCAGTACTTC. The rearrangement uses TRBV5-1 and TRBJ2-5; weak D call: TRBD1 (6 bases). V was pared by 6 bases and J by 1 base, with 19 bases between. CDR3 size: 16 residues. Germline V gene lookup returns CDR1 SGHRS and CDR2 YFSETQ.

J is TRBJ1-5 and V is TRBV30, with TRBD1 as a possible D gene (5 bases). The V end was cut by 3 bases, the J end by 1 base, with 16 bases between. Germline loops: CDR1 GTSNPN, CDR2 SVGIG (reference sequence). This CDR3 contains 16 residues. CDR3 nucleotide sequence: TGTGCCTGGAGGTCGCCGGGGGGTTTCAGCAATCAGCCCCAGCATTTT. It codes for CAWRSPGGFSNQPQHF.

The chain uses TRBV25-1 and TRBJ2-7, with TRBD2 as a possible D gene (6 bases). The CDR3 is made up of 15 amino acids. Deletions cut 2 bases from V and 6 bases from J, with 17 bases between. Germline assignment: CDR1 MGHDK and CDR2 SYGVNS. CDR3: CASSEEGLGTFEQYF. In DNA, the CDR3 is TGTGCCAGCAGTGAAGAGGGACTGGGAACTTTCGAGCAGTACTTC.

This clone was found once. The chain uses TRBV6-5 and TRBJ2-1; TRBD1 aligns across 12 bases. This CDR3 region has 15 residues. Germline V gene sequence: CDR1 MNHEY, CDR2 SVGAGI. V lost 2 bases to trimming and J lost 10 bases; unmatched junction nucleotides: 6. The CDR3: CASSYHGTGGREQFF. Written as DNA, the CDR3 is TGTGCCAGCAGTTACCACGGGACAGGGGGCCGAGAGCAGTTCTTC.

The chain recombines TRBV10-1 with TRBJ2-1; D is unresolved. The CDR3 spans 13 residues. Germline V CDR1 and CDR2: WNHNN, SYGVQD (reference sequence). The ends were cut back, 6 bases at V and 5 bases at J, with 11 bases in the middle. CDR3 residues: CASSDPEDNEQFF. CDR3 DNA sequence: TGCGCCAGCAGCGATCCCGAGGACAATGAGCAGTTCTTC.

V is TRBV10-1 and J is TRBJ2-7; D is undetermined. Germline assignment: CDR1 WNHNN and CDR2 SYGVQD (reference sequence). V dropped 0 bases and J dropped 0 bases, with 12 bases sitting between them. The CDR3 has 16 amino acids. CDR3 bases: TGCGCCAGCAGTGAGTCGATAGCAACAAGCTCCTACGAGCAGTACTTC. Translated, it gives CASSESIATSSYEQYF.

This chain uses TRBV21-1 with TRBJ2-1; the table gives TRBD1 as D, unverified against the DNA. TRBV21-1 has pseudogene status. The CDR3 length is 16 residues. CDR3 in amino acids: CASSKSSGGNDNEQFF. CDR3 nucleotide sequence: TGTGCCAGCAGCAAATCCTCAGGGGGTAATGACAATGAGCAGTTCTTC.

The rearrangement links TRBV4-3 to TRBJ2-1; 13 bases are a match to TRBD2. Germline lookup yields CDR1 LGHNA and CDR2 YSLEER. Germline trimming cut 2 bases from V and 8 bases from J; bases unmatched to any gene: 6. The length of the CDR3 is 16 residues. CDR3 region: CASSQTGLAGVDEQFF. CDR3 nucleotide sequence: TGCGCCAGCAGCCAAACTGGACTAGCGGGAGTCGATGAGCAGTTCTTC.

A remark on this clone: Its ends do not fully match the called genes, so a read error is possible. The CDR3 loop reads CASSLGPGQGINSGYTF. The CDR3 DNA is TGTGCCAGCAGCTTGGGTCCGGGACAGGGGATTAACTCTGGCTACACCTTC. The chain recombines TRBV5-5 with TRBJ1-2, with TRBD1 matching over 10 bases. Germline assignment: CDR1 SGHKS and CDR2 YYEKEE (reference sequence). The CDR3 runs 17 residues.

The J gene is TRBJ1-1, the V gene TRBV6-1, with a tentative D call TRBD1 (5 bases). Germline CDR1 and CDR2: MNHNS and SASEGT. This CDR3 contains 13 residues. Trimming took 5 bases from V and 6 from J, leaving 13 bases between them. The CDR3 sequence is CASSPGNGAEAFF. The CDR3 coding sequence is TGTGCCAGCAGTCCAGGGAATGGGGCTGAAGCTTTCTTT.

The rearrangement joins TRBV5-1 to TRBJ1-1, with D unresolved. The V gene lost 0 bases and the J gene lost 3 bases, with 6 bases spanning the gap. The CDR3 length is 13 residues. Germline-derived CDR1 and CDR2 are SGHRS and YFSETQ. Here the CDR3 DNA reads TGCGCCAGCAGCTTGGTTACAGACACTGAAGCTTTCTTT. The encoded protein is CASSLVTDTEAFF.

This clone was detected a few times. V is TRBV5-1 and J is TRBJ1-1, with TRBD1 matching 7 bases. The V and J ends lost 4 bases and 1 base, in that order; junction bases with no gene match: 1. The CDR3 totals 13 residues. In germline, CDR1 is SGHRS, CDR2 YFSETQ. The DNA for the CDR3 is TGCGCCAGCAGCCAGGGGGGGAACACTGAAGCTTTCTTT. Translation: CASSQGGNTEAFF.